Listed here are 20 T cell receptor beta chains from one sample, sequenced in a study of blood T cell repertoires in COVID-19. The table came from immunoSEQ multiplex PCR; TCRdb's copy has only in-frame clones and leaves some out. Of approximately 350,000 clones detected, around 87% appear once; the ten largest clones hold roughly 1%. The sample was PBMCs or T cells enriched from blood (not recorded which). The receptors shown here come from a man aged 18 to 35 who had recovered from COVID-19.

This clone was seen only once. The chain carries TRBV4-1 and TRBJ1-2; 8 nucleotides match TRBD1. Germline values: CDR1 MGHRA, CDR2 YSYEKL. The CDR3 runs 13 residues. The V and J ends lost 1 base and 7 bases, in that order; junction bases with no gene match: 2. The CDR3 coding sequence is TGCGCCAGCAGCCAAGCAGGGGGCGGTGGCTACACCTTC. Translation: CASSQAGGGGYTF.

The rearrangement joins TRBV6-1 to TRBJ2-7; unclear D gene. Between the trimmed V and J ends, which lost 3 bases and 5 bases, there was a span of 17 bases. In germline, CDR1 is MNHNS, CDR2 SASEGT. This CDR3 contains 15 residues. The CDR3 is CASSEARNHRHEQYF. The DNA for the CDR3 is TGTGCCAGCAGTGAGGCCAGGAACCACCGCCACGAGCAGTACTTC.

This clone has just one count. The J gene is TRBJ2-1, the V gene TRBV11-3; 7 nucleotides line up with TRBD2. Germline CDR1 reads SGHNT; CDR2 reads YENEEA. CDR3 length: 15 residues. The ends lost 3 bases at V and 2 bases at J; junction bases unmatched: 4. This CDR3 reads CASSLSGTTYNEQFF. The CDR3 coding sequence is TGTGCCAGCAGCTTGAGCGGGACTACCTACAATGAGCAGTTCTTC.

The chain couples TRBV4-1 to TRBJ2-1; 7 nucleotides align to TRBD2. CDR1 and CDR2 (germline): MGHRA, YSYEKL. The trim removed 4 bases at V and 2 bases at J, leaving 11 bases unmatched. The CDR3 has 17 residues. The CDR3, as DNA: TGCGCCAGCAGCCTGGAATGGGCGGGAGCGACCTACAATGAGCAGTTCTTC. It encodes CASSLEWAGATYNEQFF.

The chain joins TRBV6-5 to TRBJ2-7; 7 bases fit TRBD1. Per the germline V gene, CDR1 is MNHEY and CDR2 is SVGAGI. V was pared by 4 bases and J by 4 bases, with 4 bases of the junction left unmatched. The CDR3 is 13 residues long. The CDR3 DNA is TGTGCCAGCAGTTCAACGACAGGGTACGAGCAGTACTTC. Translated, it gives CASSSTTGYEQYF.

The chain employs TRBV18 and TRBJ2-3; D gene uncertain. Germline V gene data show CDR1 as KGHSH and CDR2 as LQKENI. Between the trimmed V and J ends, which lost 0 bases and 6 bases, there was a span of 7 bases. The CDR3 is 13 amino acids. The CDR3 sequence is CASSPPSHDTQYF. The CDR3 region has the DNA TGTGCCAGCTCACCACCATCACACGATACGCAGTATTTT. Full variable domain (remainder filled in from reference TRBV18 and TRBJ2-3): NAGVMQNPRHLVRRRGQEARLRCSPMKGHSHVYWYRQLPEEGLKFMVYLQKENIIDESGMPKERFSAEFPKEGPSILRIQQVVRGDSAAYFCASSPPSHDTQYFGPGTRLTVL.

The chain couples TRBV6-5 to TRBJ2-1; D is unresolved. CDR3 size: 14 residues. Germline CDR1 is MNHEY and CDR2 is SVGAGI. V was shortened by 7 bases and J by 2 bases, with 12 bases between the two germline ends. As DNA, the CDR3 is TGTGCCAGCATCCTCAACACCCCCTACAATGAGCAGTTCTTC. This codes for CASILNTPYNEQFF.

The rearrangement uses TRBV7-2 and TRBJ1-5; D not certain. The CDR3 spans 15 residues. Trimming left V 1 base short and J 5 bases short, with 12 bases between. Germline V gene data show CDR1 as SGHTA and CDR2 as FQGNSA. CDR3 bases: TGTGCCAGCAGCTTAGGATACAGCCCTTATCAGCCCCAGCATTTT. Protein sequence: CASSLGYSPYQPQHF.

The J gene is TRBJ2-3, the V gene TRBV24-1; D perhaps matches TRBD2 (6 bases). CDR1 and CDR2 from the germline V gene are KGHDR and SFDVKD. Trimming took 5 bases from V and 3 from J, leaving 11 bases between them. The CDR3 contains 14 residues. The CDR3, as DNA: TGTGCCACCAGTGGACAGACTAGTACAGATACGCAGTATTTT. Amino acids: CATSGQTSTDTQYF.

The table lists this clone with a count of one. The CDR3 DNA reads as TGTGCCAGCAGTTACTCCGCGGGACAGCCCTACAATGAGCAGTTCTTC. Amino acid sequence: CASSYSAGQPYNEQFF. The rearrangement joins TRBV27 to TRBJ2-1; maybe TRBD1 (7 bases). CDR3 length equals 16 residues. CDR1 is MNHEY, CDR2 SMNVEV, per germline (reference sequence). Trimming shortened V by 4 bases and J by 2 bases, and 15 bases separated the two germline ends.

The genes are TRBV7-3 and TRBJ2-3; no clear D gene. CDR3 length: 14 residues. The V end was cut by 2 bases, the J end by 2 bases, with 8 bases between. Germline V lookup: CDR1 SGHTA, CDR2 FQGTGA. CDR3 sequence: CASSLYPDTDTQYF. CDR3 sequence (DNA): TGTGCCAGCAGCTTATATCCAGACACAGATACGCAGTATTTT.

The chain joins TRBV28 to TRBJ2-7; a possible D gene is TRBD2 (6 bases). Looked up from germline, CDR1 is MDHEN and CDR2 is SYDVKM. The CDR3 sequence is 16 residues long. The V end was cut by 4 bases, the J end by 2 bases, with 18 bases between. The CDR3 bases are TGTGCCAGCAGTTCCCCTGGATTATGGAGGGCCTACGAGCAGTACTTC. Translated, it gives CASSSPGLWRAYEQYF.

CDR3 sequence: CASSPRDTGELFF. CDR3 bases: TGTGCCAGCAGCCCACGAGACACCGGGGAGCTGTTTTTT. This chain uses TRBV3-1 (or the pseudogene TRBV3-2) with TRBJ2-2; D unresolved. The CDR3 consists of 13 residues. Looked up from germline, CDR1 is LGHDT and CDR2 is YNNKEL (reference sequence). Trimming removed 4 bases from V and 3 bases from J, with 6 bases in between.

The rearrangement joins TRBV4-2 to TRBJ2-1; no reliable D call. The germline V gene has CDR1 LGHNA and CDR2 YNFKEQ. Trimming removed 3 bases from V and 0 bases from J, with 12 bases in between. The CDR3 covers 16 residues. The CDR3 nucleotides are TGTGCCAGCAGCCATACATCAGAAAGCTCCTACAATGAGCAGTTCTTC. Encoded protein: CASSHTSESSYNEQFF.

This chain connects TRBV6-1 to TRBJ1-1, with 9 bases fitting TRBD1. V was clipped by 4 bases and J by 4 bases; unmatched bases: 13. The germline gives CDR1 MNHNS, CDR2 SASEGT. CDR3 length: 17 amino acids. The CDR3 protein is CASSGWGTGLSGTEAFF. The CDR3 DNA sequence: TGTGCCAGCAGTGGGTGGGGGACAGGGTTAAGCGGCACTGAAGCTTTCTTT.

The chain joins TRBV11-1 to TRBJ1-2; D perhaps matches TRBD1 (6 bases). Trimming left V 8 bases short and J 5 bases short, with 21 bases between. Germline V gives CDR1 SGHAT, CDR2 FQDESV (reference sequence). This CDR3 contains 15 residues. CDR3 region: CASGSGGAPPYGYTF. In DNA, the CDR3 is TGTGCCAGCGGCTCGGGGGGCGCCCCTCCATATGGCTACACCTTC.

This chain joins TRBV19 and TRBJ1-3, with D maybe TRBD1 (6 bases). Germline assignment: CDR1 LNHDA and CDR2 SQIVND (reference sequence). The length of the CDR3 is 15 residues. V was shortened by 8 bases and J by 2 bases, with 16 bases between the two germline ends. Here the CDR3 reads CASAPGWGPGNTIYF. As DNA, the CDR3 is TGTGCCAGTGCCCCTGGTTGGGGGCCTGGAAACACCATATATTTT.

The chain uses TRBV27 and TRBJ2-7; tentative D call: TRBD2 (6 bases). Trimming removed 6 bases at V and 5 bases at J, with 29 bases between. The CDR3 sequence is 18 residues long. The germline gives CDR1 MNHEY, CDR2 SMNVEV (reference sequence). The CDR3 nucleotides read TGTGCCAGCAGCCTCCTAAGGACGGGAGTCCAATCGGTGGACGAGCAGTACTTC. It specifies CASSLLRTGVQSVDEQYF.

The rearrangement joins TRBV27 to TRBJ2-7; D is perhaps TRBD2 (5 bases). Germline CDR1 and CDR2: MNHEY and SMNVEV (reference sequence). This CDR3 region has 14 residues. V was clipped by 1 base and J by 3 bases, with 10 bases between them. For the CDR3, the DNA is TGTGCCAGCAGTTTATTCCGAGGGAACTACGAGCAGTACTTC. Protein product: CASSLFRGNYEQYF.

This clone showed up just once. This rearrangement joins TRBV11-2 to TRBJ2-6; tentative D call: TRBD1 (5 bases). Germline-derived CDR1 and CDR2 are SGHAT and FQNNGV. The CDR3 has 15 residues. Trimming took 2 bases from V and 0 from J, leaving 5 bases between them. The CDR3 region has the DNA TGTGCCAGCAGCTTAAGGGGCTCTGGGGCCAACGTCCTGACTTTC. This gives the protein CASSLRGSGANVLTF.